The rows below give T cell receptor beta chains drawn from one sample of a study of OX40 agonist ivuxolimab in advanced cancers. TCRdb's table, derived via immunoSEQ multiplex PCR, lists solely in-frame clones and lacks some. The sample has about 64,000 clones; approximately 90% are singletons. The sequencing here drew on CD4+ or CD8+ T cells sorted from blood, taken in a trial of the OX40 agonist ivuxolimab. The receptors come from an adult with an advanced solid tumor such as melanoma, head and neck, liver or kidney cancer. The conserved cysteine and the conserved F or W are not part of the CDR3 here. A D gene is named only where the DNA matches it firmly.

J,D,V,CDR3
TRBJ2-5,NA,TRBV19,ASHSGPQETQY
TRBJ2-3,NA,TRBV27,ASSLSEGTDTQY
TRBJ2-1,NA,TRBV20-1,SGRSNEQF
TRBJ1-1,NA,TRBV19,ASSPPGFGLPRTDTEAF
TRBJ1-1,NA,TRBV7-3,ASSSGTPMAEAF
TRBJ1-2,NA,TRBV9,ASSPPPYGYT
TRBJ1-4,NA,TRBV15,ATTQGMGGSEKLF
TRBJ2-3,NA,TRBV18,ASLAGRGPRGDTQY
TRBJ2-7,NA,TRBV10-1,ASSESGAAYEQY
TRBJ2-7,TRBD1,TRBV28,ASSPLGQGGQDYEQY
TRBJ1-1,NA,TRBV10-2,ASSDQWGRDTEAF
TRBJ2-1,TRBD1,TRBV19,ASSTAGGHNEQF